The 24 T cell receptor beta chains below all came from one sample that was sequenced in a study of T-cell memory formation after mild COVID-19. TCRdb re-called the 5' RACE reads with MiXCR, one entry per CDR3 protein. This repertoire shows about 560,000 distinct CDR3 sequences, roughly 20% found once; its top ten account for 7% to 9%. Sequenced sample: PBMCs or a T cell subset sorted from them (not recorded which). The receptors come from an adult woman who had mild COVID-19 (a few samples of this study predate the infection). Cell type and time point are not known.

This clonotype was detected a few times. The rearrangement joins TRBV15 to TRBJ2-7, with 7 bases fitting TRBD1. Per the germline V gene, CDR1 is LNHNV and CDR2 is YYDKDF (reference sequence). The CDR3 covers 20 residues. V lost 3 bases and J lost 2; bases outside the gene matches: 22. The DNA of the CDR3 is TGTGCCACCAGCAGTAGAAACCAACCGGGACAGCAGTTTGTAGCCTACGAGCAGTACTTC. This translates into CATSSRNQPGQQFVAYEQYF.

The chain joins TRBV27 to TRBJ2-7, with 7 bases aligning to TRBD1. Germline loops: CDR1 MNHEY, CDR2 SMNVEV (reference sequence). With V trimmed by 4 bases and J by 2 bases, 5 bases remained unmatched. The length of the CDR3 is 14 residues. CDR3 in DNA: TGTGCCAGCAGTTCCTGGGACAGTCCCTACGAGCAGTACTTC. Its translation: CASSSWDSPYEQYF.

The sample holds a few counts of this clonotype. The genes are TRBV7-2 and TRBJ1-3, with TRBD1 as a possible D gene (5 bases). The V gene lost 3 bases and the J gene lost 3 bases, with 12 bases spanning the gap. The V gene's germline CDR1 is SGHTA and CDR2 FQGNSA. CDR3 size: 15 residues. CDR3 protein: CASSLGPPNGNTIYF. The DNA for the CDR3 is TGTGCCAGCAGCTTGGGGCCCCCAAATGGAAACACCATATATTTT.

A few counts support this clonotype. The rearrangement uses TRBV7-3 and TRBJ2-1; TRBD2 aligns across 9 bases. This CDR3 comprises 16 residues. The V gene's germline CDR1 is SGHTA and CDR2 FQGTGA. The V gene end was trimmed by 4 bases and the J gene end by 8 bases; junction bases not matched to a gene: 12. CDR3 protein: CASSSTFSGSSDEQFF. The CDR3 DNA reads as TGTGCCAGCAGCTCCACCTTTAGCGGGAGCTCGGATGAGCAGTTCTTC.

This clonotype was counted a few times. The rearrangement uses TRBV9 and TRBJ2-3; TRBD2 aligns across 8 bases. CDR1 and CDR2 from the germline V gene are SGDLS and YYNGEE. After removal of 3 bases from V and 4 bases from J, the junction contained 4 bases not matched to a gene. The CDR3 runs 14 residues. This CDR3 reads CASSGTSIADTQYF. CDR3 nucleotide sequence: TGTGCCAGCAGCGGGACTAGCATCGCAGATACGCAGTATTTT.

The chain links TRBV6-5 to TRBJ2-1; D unresolved. The CDR3 is 13 amino acids. Germline CDR1 reads MNHEY; CDR2 reads SVGAGI. V was trimmed by 4 bases and J by 9 bases, leaving 13 bases between them. CDR3 nucleotides: TGTGCCAGCAGTTGGAGTCGGAATGGTGAGCAGTTCTTC. It encodes CASSWSRNGEQFF.

This clonotype turned up a few times. This chain connects TRBV11-3 to TRBJ2-3, with TRBD1 matching over 8 bases. Germline V gene sequence: CDR1 SGHNT, CDR2 YENEEA. The CDR3 is 15 amino acids. V trimming: 5 bases; J trimming: 2 bases; junction bases outside the gene matches: 6. In nucleotides, the CDR3 is TGTGCCAGCAGCCACTGGACAGGGCCCACAGATACGCAGTATTTT. Amino acids: CASSHWTGPTDTQYF.

This chain links TRBV7-2 with TRBJ2-1; a possible D gene is TRBD1 (5 bases). Trimming took 0 bases from V and 3 from J, leaving 21 bases between them. Germline values: CDR1 SGHTA, CDR2 FQGNSA. This CDR3 region has 19 residues. CDR3 sequence (DNA): TGTGCCAGCAGCTTAGCGCGCTCAATCTCCAGGGCTGTCTACAATGAGCAGTTCTTC. Amino acids: CASSLARSISRAVYNEQFF.

J is TRBJ2-1 and V is TRBV12-3 or TRBV12-4; D is possibly TRBD2 (5 bases). The ends were cut back, 6 bases at V and 6 bases at J, with 12 bases in the middle. The CDR3 loop spans 13 amino acids. The CDR3 protein is CASRDGGGNEQFF. As DNA, the CDR3 is TGTGCCAGCAGGGATGGAGGTGGCAATGAGCAGTTCTTC.

CDR3 DNA: TGTGCCAGCGGGGATGAGCAGTTCTTC. Translation gives CASGDEQFF. V and J are TRBV7-9 and TRBJ2-1; D remains ambiguous. Per the germline V gene, CDR1 is SEHNR and CDR2 is FQNEAQ (reference sequence). This CDR3 is 9 amino acids long. The ends were cut back, 8 bases at V and 8 bases at J, with 4 bases in the middle.

The chain couples TRBV5-6 to TRBJ1-2; no clear D gene. CDR1 and CDR2 from the germline V gene are SGHDT and YYEEEE. V was shortened by 2 bases and J by 8 bases, with 16 bases between the two germline ends. This CDR3 comprises 14 residues. CDR3 DNA: TGTGCCAGCAGCTTCCTCACGGAATGGGTGGGCTACACCTTC. Amino acids: CASSFLTEWVGYTF.

This sequence joins TRBV7-2 and TRBJ1-1; no clear D gene. The CDR3 sequence is 13 residues long. Trimming took off 5 bases at V and 5 bases at J, with 12 bases between the two ends. The germline V gene has CDR1 SGHTA and CDR2 FQGNSA. Here the CDR3 reads CASSPWVGTEAFF. The DNA for the CDR3 is TGTGCCAGCAGCCCATGGGTAGGAACTGAAGCTTTCTTT.

This clonotype appeared many times. V and J are TRBV7-2 and TRBJ2-6, with D uncertain. Germline assignment: CDR1 SGHTA and CDR2 FQGNSA. The CDR3 runs 15 residues. V was shortened by 3 bases and J by 0 bases, with 6 bases between the two germline ends. The CDR3 spells CASSLQDSGANVLTF. The CDR3 nucleotides are TGTGCCAGCAGCTTGCAAGACTCTGGGGCCAACGTCCTGACTTTC.

This clonotype appeared a few times. V usage is TRBV5-1 and J usage is TRBJ1-1; D is possibly TRBD1 (6 bases). V dropped 4 bases and J dropped 4 bases, with 14 bases sitting between them. The CDR3 is 14 residues long. The germline V gene encodes CDR1 SGHRS and CDR2 YFSETQ. CDR3 DNA: TGCGCCAGCAGCCTGGAGGGGGATGGCACTGAAGCTTTCTTT. Amino acid sequence: CASSLEGDGTEAFF.

This clonotype was counted a few times. The V gene is TRBV7-3, the J gene TRBJ1-1; D is unclear. CDR3 length equals 14 residues. V lost 5 bases and J lost 7, with 17 bases in between. The germline CDR1 and CDR2 sequences are SGHTA and FQGTGA. Here the CDR3 DNA reads TGTGCCAGCAGCCTAGGAGGGAGGGAGGGTGAAGCTTTCTTT. This encodes CASSLGGREGEAFF.

The rearrangement uses TRBV6-1 and TRBJ1-5; D call uncertain. This CDR3 has 14 amino acids. Germline V CDR1 and CDR2: MNHNS, SASEGT. V lost 6 bases and J 3 bases, leaving 12 bases between the germline ends. CDR3 in amino acids: CASSPGGNNQPQHF. The CDR3 DNA follows: TGTGCCAGCAGCCCTGGTGGGAACAATCAGCCCCAGCATTTT.

The chain couples TRBV9 to TRBJ2-3; a weak D match, TRBD2 (7 bases). The V end lost 2 bases, the J end lost 4 bases, and 14 bases lay between the germline ends. The CDR3 runs to 15 residues. CDR1 SGDLS and CDR2 YYNGEE come from the germline V gene. CDR3 DNA sequence: TGTGCCAGCAGCGTCGTGGGGGGGCCCGCAGATACGCAGTATTTT. Its protein product is CASSVVGGPADTQYF.

This clonotype was seen repeatedly, ten times or more. The genes are TRBV7-8 and TRBJ1-3; 7 nucleotides agree with TRBD1. J was trimmed by 0 bases and V by 5 bases; bases with no gene match: 4. Germline lookup yields CDR1 SGHVS and CDR2 FQNEAQ. The CDR3 totals 15 residues. The CDR3 DNA sequence: TGTGCCAGCAGCCTTCGACAGGGCTCTGGAAACACCATATATTTT. It yields the protein CASSLRQGSGNTIYF.

The chain carries TRBV24-1 and TRBJ2-6; D might be TRBD1 (5 bases). This CDR3 region has 17 residues. Germline loops: CDR1 KGHDR, CDR2 SFDVKD. The V gene lost 4 bases and the J gene lost 0 bases, with 12 bases spanning the gap. CDR3 sequence: CATSEHPRDSGANVLTF. The CDR3 DNA sequence: TGTGCCACCAGTGAACACCCCAGGGACTCTGGGGCCAACGTCCTGACTTTC.

This chain links TRBV2 with TRBJ2-1; the D gene could be TRBD1 or TRBD2 (5 bases each). The ends were cut back, 5 bases at V and 5 bases at J, with 22 bases in the middle. The CDR3 is 17 amino acids. Germline loops: CDR1 SNHLY, CDR2 FYNNEI. CDR3 nucleotide sequence: TGTGCCAGCAGTAGGACAAGAGGGACGGTGGGAAACAATGAGCAGTTCTTC. Protein sequence: CASSRTRGTVGNNEQFF.

This rearrangement joins TRBV19 to TRBJ2-5; D possibly corresponds to TRBD2 (5 bases). With 4 bases removed from V and 3 bases from J, the gap between germline ends came to 21 bases. CDR3 length: 17 amino acids. Germline V lookup: CDR1 LNHDA, CDR2 SQIVND (reference sequence). CDR3 loop: CASSSDPRAGWEETQYF. The CDR3 DNA is TGTGCCAGTAGTAGTGACCCGCGGGCCGGATGGGAAGAGACCCAGTACTTC.

V and J are TRBV7-3 and TRBJ1-1; D possibly corresponds to TRBD1 (5 bases). V gave up 5 bases and J gave up 1 base, with 14 bases separating them. This CDR3 spans 15 amino acids. Per the germline V gene, CDR1 is SGHTA and CDR2 is FQGTGA. CDR3 amino acids: CASSLNPGPNTEAFF. The CDR3 nucleotides read TGTGCCAGCAGCCTGAACCCAGGGCCGAACACTGAAGCTTTCTTT. Complete variable domain (other parts from reference TRBV7-3 and TRBJ1-1): GAGVSQTPSNKVTEKGKYVELRCDPISGHTALYWYRQSLGQGPEFLIYFQGTGAADDSGLPNDRFFAVRPEGSVSTLKIQRTERGDSAVYLCASSLNPGPNTEAFFGQGTRLTVV.

The chain is built from TRBV24-1 and TRBJ2-2; D is perhaps TRBD1 (6 bases). CDR1 KGHDR and CDR2 SFDVKD come from the germline V gene. Trimming shortened V by 6 bases and J by 6 bases, and 16 bases separated the two germline ends. The CDR3 is 15 amino acids. CDR3 DNA sequence: TGTGCCACCAGTCGTCCCCAACAGGGATCCGGGGAGCTGTTTTTT. It codes for CATSRPQQGSGELFF.

There are a few counts of this clonotype. The V gene is TRBV6-6, the J gene TRBJ2-1, with TRBD2 matching over 11 bases. CDR1 is MNHNY, CDR2 SVGAGI, per germline (reference sequence). V gave up 0 bases and J gave up 9 bases; unmatched junction bases: 13. The CDR3 length is 18 residues. DNA of the CDR3: TGTGCCAGCAGTTACTCCGAGGCGACTAGCGGGGTTGACGGTGAGCAGTTCTTC. It is translated as CASSYSEATSGVDGEQFF.